This T cell receptor (beta chain) appears in the sequencing data of a study of cytomegalovirus exposure and HLA in healthy donors. Study results and caveats: Reported findings show TCR beta sequences accurately forecast HLA-A and HLA-B alleles in most subjects. What a later analysis showed was that several of the most significant clusters appeared linked to common viral pathogens. In vitro work confirmed that a few CMV-associated chains recognize CMV antigens.

Vbeta (60) and Jbeta (13) primers were used in the PCR. Produced via immunoSEQ multiplex PCR; TCRdb's table is partial and in-frame only. The profile shows about 110,000 clones, 76% of them singletons. On this clone: Its antigen is unidentified.

The sample comprised PBMCs. This sequence was found in a man younger than 40 in good health and CMV-seropositive.

The CDR3 coding sequence is TGCGCCAGCTCCGGGGGATCCGAGCCCCAGCATTTT. This translates into CASSGGSEPQHF. The chain uses TRBV10-1 and TRBJ1-5; possible D gene TRBD1, 5 bases. The CDR3 has 12 amino acids. CDR1 WNHNN and CDR2 SYGVQD come from the germline V gene (reference sequence). The V end was cut by 8 bases, the J end by 8 bases, with 13 bases between.